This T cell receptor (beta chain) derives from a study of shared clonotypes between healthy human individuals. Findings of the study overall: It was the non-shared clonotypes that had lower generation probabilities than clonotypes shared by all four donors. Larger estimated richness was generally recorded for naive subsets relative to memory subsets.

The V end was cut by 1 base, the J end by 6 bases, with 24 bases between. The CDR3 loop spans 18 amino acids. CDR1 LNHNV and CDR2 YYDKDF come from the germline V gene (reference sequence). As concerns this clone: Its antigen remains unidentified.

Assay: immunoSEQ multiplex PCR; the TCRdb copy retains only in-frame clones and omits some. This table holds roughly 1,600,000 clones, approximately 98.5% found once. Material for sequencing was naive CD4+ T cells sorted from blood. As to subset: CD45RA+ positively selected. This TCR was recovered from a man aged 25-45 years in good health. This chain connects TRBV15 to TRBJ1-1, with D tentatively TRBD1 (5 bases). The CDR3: CATSRVGHPGPRGPEAFF. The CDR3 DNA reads TGTGCCACCAGCAGAGTGGGGCATCCGGGACCCCGGGGCCCTGAAGCTTTCTTT. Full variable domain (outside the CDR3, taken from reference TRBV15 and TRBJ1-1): DAMVIQNPRYQVTQFGKPVTLSCSQTLNHNVMYWYQQKSSQAPKLLFHYYDKDFNNEADTPDNFQSRRPNTSFCFLDIRSPGLGDTAMYLCATSRVGHPGPRGPEAFFGQGTRLTVV.